This T cell receptor (beta chain) was captured in a study of shared clonotypes between healthy human individuals. Clones were read by immunoSEQ multiplex PCR, and TCRdb kept only the in-frame ones, dropping some. In the table there are about 2 million clones, 95% of which are singletons. Whole-study results and caveats: It was the few donors that limited the genetic and exposure-history diversity represented.

About this clone: Its specificity is unknown.

In germline, CDR1 is MDHEN, CDR2 SYDVKM. The CDR3 has 15 residues. V dropped 10 bases and J dropped 2; count of bases not matched to a gene: 10. V and J are TRBV28 and TRBJ2-1, with 8 bases fitting TRBD2. The sequence derives from a man younger than 35 in good health. Sequencing was carried out using naive CD4+ T cells sorted from blood. Subset specified: CD45RA+ positively selected. The CDR3, as DNA: TGTGCCACCGGGTCGAGCGGGGGCCCCTACAATGAGCAGTTCTTC. Its translation is CATGSSGGPYNEQFF.